Listed below are T cell receptor beta chains from one sample, sequenced in a study of regulatory T cells in long-lasting Graves disease. Using its own MiXCR run on the multiplex PCR reads, TCRdb lists one record per CDR3 protein. The table includes roughly 400,000 distinct CDR3 sequences, less than 25% detected once. The sequences come from peripheral blood mononuclear cells (PBMCs), collected when the disease was refractory, from a patient treated with antithyroid drugs. These receptors all come from a female donor with Graves disease. Each CDR3 is given with its conserved first and last residue. A D gene is named only where the DNA matches it firmly. Expanded clones get a size class; other rows say once, few or many, or leave the size out.

size,D,V,J,CDR3,DNA
many,.,TRBV6-1,TRBJ2-7,CASTLRGRAGEQYF,TGTGCCAGCACCCTGCGGGGCAGGGCGGGCGAGCAGTACTTC
few,TRBD2,TRBV28,TRBJ2-1,CASSLVAGIYNEQFF,TGTGCCAGCAGTTTAGTAGCGGGGATATACAATGAGCAGTTCTTC
many,TRBD2,TRBV3-1,TRBJ2-7,CASSPLLAGGEQYF,TGTGCCAGCAGCCCTTTACTAGCGGGAGGCGAGCAGTACTTC
few,TRBD1,TRBV27,TRBJ1-1,CASKGQGWNTEAFF,TGTGCCAGCAAAGGACAGGGATGGAACACTGAAGCTTTCTTT
many,TRBD1,TRBV7-8,TRBJ1-1,CASSPRGTGGDTEAFF,TGTGCCAGCAGCCCAAGAGGGACAGGGGGGGACACTGAAGCTTTCTTT
many,.,TRBV3-1,TRBJ2-7,CASSTSFVSTYEQYF,TGTGCCAGCAGCACATCTTTCGTATCCACCTACGAGCAGTACTTC
many,.,TRBV6-5,TRBJ2-7,CASSYAEDGEQYF,TGTGCCAGCAGTTACGCGGAGGATGGCGAGCAGTACTTC
many,.,TRBV30,TRBJ1-4,CAWSTGSDGEKLFF,TGTGCCTGGAGCACAGGTAGCGATGGTGAAAAACTGTTTTTT
many,TRBD2,TRBV11-2,TRBJ2-2,CASSLDAWTSGSFGELFF,TGTGCCAGCAGCTTAGATGCTTGGACTAGCGGGAGCTTTGGGGAGCTGTTTTTT
.,.,TRBV30,TRBJ2-7,CAWSGLGEQYF,TGTGCCTGGAGTGGACTGGGGGAGCAGTACTTC
many,.,TRBV2,TRBJ2-7,CASRDSSYEQYF,TGTGCCAGCAGGGACAGCTCCTACGAGCAGTACTTC
many,.,TRBV6-1,TRBJ2-5,CASTFSGTQYF,TGTGCCAGCACCTTCTCCGGGACCCAGTACTTC
many,.,TRBV12-3/TRBV12-4,TRBJ1-2,CASSLGKQVGGSYGYTF,TGTGCCAGCAGTTTAGGGAAACAAGTGGGGGGGTCCTATGGCTACACCTTC